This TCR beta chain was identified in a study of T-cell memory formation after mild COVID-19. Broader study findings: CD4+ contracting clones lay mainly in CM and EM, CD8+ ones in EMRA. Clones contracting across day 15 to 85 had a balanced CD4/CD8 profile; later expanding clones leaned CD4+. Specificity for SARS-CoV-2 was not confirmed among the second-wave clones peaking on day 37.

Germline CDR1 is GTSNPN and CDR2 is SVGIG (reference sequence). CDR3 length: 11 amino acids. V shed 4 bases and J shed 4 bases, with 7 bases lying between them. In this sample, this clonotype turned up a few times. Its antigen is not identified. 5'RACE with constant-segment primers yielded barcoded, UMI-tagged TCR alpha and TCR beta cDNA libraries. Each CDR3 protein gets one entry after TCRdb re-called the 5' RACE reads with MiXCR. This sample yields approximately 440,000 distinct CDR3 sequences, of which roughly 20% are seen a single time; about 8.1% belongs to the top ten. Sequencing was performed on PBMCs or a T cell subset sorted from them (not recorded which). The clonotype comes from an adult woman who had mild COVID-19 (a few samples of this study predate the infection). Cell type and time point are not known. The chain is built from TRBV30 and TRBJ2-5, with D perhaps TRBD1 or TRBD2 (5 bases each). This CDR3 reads CAWTGGETQYF. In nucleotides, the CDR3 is TGTGCCTGGACTGGGGGAGAGACCCAGTACTTC.